The 30 T cell receptor beta chains in this list originate from one sample, sequenced in a study of blood T cell repertoires in COVID-19. The protocol was immunoSEQ multiplex PCR, while the TCRdb copy is restricted to in-frame clones and leaves out a portion. Of hundreds of thousands of clones in the sample, 75% to 90% were seen once. Sequencing was carried out using peripheral blood. These receptors were obtained from an older woman with COVID-19, enrolled during active disease.

The chain couples TRBV19 to TRBJ2-3; D ambiguous. This CDR3 spans 19 amino acids. Per germline, CDR1 LNHDA and CDR2 SQIVND (reference sequence). Trimming left V 1 base short and J 0 bases short, with 20 bases between. The CDR3 reads CASSIAQSVRGSSTDTQYF. As DNA, the CDR3 is TGTGCCAGTAGTATAGCCCAGAGCGTAAGAGGTTCTAGCACAGATACGCAGTATTTT.

The chain carries TRBV3-1 (or the pseudogene TRBV3-2) and TRBJ2-1; 9 bases match TRBD2. The CDR3 sequence is 16 residues long. Germline V gives CDR1 LGHDT, CDR2 YNNKEL (reference sequence). V shed 5 bases and J 3 bases; nucleotides not matched to a gene: 8. This chain's CDR3 is CASSKRAGGNYNEQFF. DNA of the CDR3: TGTGCCAGCAGCAAACGGGCGGGGGGGAACTACAATGAGCAGTTCTTC.

The V call is TRBV27, the J call TRBJ2-5, with 11 nucleotides matching TRBD1. Germline CDR1 reads MNHEY; CDR2 reads SMNVEV (reference sequence). This CDR3 is built from 15 residues. Trimming at V came to 5 bases and at J to 5 bases, leaving 7 bases not matched to a gene. The CDR3 reads CASSLRTGGRETQYF. CDR3 in DNA: TGTGCCAGCAGTCTGCGGACAGGGGGCAGGGAGACCCAGTACTTC.

This rearrangement joins TRBV7-6 to TRBJ2-2, with unresolved D. Trimming left V 4 bases short and J 7 bases short, with 10 bases between. The CDR3 is made up of 13 amino acids. Germline V gives CDR1 SGHVS, CDR2 FNYEAQ. CDR3 DNA: TGTGCCAGCAGCTCCGACTTGTACGGGGAGCTGTTTTTT. Translation gives CASSSDLYGELFF.

This clone appeared once. Other DNA sequences in the same sample also yield this CDR3. The V call is TRBV9, the J call TRBJ2-5; D gene ambiguous. Germline V gene sequence: CDR1 SGDLS, CDR2 YYNGEE. This CDR3 contains 13 residues. V was pared by 0 bases and J by 4 bases, with 7 bases between. The CDR3 loop is CASSVGSVETQYF. In DNA form, the CDR3 reads TGTGCCAGCAGCGTAGGCTCGGTAGAGACCCAGTACTTC.

The chain employs TRBV9 and TRBJ1-1; TRBD1 is a possible D gene (6 bases). CDR1 and CDR2 (germline): SGDLS, YYNGEE. The CDR3 loop spans 13 amino acids. V gave up 3 bases and J gave up 1 base, with 7 bases separating them. CDR3 in amino acids: CASSAGQNTEAFF. For the CDR3, the DNA is TGTGCCAGCAGCGCGGGACAGAACACTGAAGCTTTCTTT.

The chain combines TRBV10-3 with TRBJ2-7; 7 nucleotides match TRBD1. This CDR3 has 14 amino acids. The junction had 6 bases not matched to a gene; V was cut back by 4 bases and J by 3 bases. The germline gives CDR1 ENHRY, CDR2 SYGVKD. CDR3 protein: CAISGSPGGYEQYF. The CDR3 nucleotides are TGTGCCATCAGTGGGTCCCCAGGGGGCTACGAGCAGTACTTC.

The table lists this clone with a count of one. The chain links TRBV5-4 to TRBJ2-3; TRBD2 matches 13 bases. The V gene's germline CDR1 is SGHNT and CDR2 YYREEE (reference sequence). Losses at the gene ends were 3 bases for V and 0 bases for J; bases not matched to a gene: 13. This CDR3 is 20 amino acids long. The CDR3 protein is CASSSTLTSGGDSSTDTQYF. The CDR3 bases are TGTGCCAGCAGCTCAACCCTAACTAGCGGGGGGGACTCTAGCACAGATACGCAGTATTTT.

The chain's CDR3 is CASSASHSGGVNEQFF. CDR3 in DNA: TGTGCCAGCAGCGCGTCCCATAGCGGGGGGGTTAATGAGCAGTTCTTC. The chain combines TRBV9 with TRBJ2-1; 11 positions match TRBD2. The CDR3 has 16 amino acids. The V segment lost 3 bases and the J segment 7 bases; nucleotides outside the gene matches: 9. CDR1 is SGDLS, CDR2 YYNGEE, per germline.

The rearrangement joins TRBV9 to TRBJ2-3; tentative D call: TRBD2 (6 bases). Trimming removed 4 bases at V and 2 bases at J, with 14 bases between. CDR1 SGDLS and CDR2 YYNGEE come from the germline V gene. The CDR3 has 15 residues. As DNA, the CDR3 is TGTGCCAGCAGCACCACCGGGACTTACACAGATACGCAGTATTTT. Translation: CASSTTGTYTDTQYF.

This chain links TRBV5-8 with TRBJ1-2; D might be TRBD1 (6 bases). The V and J ends lost 4 bases and 4 bases respectively, with 17 bases between them. The CDR3 is 15 residues long. CDR1 is SGHTS, CDR2 YDEGEE, per germline. The chain's CDR3 is CASSLKTGRSYGYTF. The CDR3 nucleotides read TGTGCCAGCAGCCTCAAGACAGGCCGAAGCTATGGCTACACCTTC.

The gene calls are TRBV7-6 and TRBJ2-3, with TRBD1 as a possible D gene (5 bases). Trimming removed 5 bases from V and 2 bases from J, with 14 bases in between. The length of the CDR3 is 15 residues. The germline CDR1 and CDR2 sequences are SGHVS and FNYEAQ. CDR3 loop: CASSPGWQDTDTQYF. DNA for the CDR3: TGTGCCAGCAGCCCAGGGTGGCAGGACACAGATACGCAGTATTTT.

V is TRBV6-5 and J is TRBJ2-1; D gene uncertain. The CDR3 is made up of 11 amino acids. Germline assignment: CDR1 MNHEY and CDR2 SVGAGI. The V end lost 6 bases, the J end lost 3 bases, and 3 bases lay between the germline ends. Here the CDR3 DNA reads TGTGCCAGCAGCTTCTACAATGAGCAGTTCTTC. Translated: CASSFYNEQFF.

This clone was detected a few times. The CDR3 nucleotides are TGTGCCAGCAGCTCCGGGACACTCTCCTACGAGCAGTACTTC. Amino acid sequence: CASSSGTLSYEQYF. The rearrangement joins TRBV7-9 to TRBJ2-7; D might be TRBD1 (6 bases). The CDR3 contains 14 residues. The V gene's germline CDR1 is SEHNR and CDR2 FQNEAQ (reference sequence). Deletions cut 4 bases from V and 0 bases from J, with 10 bases between.

The CDR3 region is CASSEAGRGGVNEQFF. For the CDR3, the DNA is TGTGCCAGCAGTGAAGCTGGGCGCGGGGGGGTCAATGAGCAGTTCTTC. The rearrangement uses TRBV6-1 and TRBJ2-1, with TRBD2 matching 9 bases. With 0 bases clipped from V and 6 bases from J, the junction kept 6 bases outside the gene matches. Per the germline V gene, CDR1 is MNHNS and CDR2 is SASEGT. This CDR3 region has 16 residues.

V is TRBV27 and J is TRBJ2-7; TRBD2 might be the D (5 bases). CDR3 length: 14 amino acids. V lost 5 bases to trimming and J lost 3 bases, with 14 bases between them. CDR1 is MNHEY, CDR2 SMNVEV, per germline (reference sequence). Written as DNA, the CDR3 is TGTGCCAGCAGTCACTCGGGAACTTTCTACGAGCAGTACTTC. This gives the protein CASSHSGTFYEQYF.

On this clone itself: Germline is not matched at one junction end, which may reflect a read error. J is TRBJ2-2 and V is TRBV3-1 (or the pseudogene TRBV3-2), with D possibly TRBD1 on 5 matching bases. The CDR3 length is 18 residues. The germline V gene has CDR1 LGHDT and CDR2 YNNKEL (reference sequence). The CDR3 here is CASSQVRGARANAGELFF. In nucleotides, the CDR3 is TGTGCCAGCAGCCAAGTAAGAGGAGCCAGGGCGAACGCCGGGGAGCTGTTTTTT.

This clone appeared a few times. This chain joins TRBV19 and TRBJ1-5, with 7 bases identical to TRBD1. Germline assignment: CDR1 LNHDA and CDR2 SQIVND (reference sequence). Unmatched junction bases numbered 10, after V lost 6 bases and J lost 5 bases. The CDR3 loop spans 15 amino acids. The CDR3 DNA sequence: TGTGCCAGTAGGCGAACAGGGGTATGGGATCAGCCCCAGCATTTT. Translating gives CASRRTGVWDQPQHF.

CDR3 residues: CASSPNRNTEAFF. DNA for the CDR3: TGTGCCAGCTCACCAAACAGAAACACTGAAGCTTTCTTT. This sequence joins TRBV18 and TRBJ1-1, with no clear D. CDR1 KGHSH and CDR2 LQKENI come from the germline V gene. The CDR3 is made up of 13 amino acids. The V and J ends lost 2 bases and 2 bases respectively, with 6 bases between them. Drawing the rest from reference TRBV18 and TRBJ1-1, the complete variable domain is NAGVMQNPRHLVRRRGQEARLRCSPMKGHSHVYWYRQLPEEGLKFMVYLQKENIIDESGMPKERFSAEFPKEGPSILRIQQVVRGDSAAYFCASSPNRNTEAFFGQGTRLTVV.

The genes are TRBV7-9 and TRBJ1-2; 7 nucleotides match TRBD1. The CDR3 consists of 15 residues. Germline CDR1 SEHNR, CDR2 FQNEAQ (reference sequence). V lost 11 bases, J lost 2 bases, and 14 bases stayed unmatched. CDR3 amino acids: CALSFSGGRNYGYTF. DNA of the CDR3: TGTGCCTTGAGCTTTTCAGGGGGGCGAAACTATGGCTACACCTTC.

This chain connects TRBV5-4 to TRBJ1-2; the match to TRBD1 covers 7 bases. This CDR3 comprises 15 residues. Trimming cost V 4 bases and J 8 bases; bases outside gene matches: 14. CDR1 and CDR2 from the germline V gene are SGHNT and YYREEE (reference sequence). The CDR3 protein is CASSQLTAGGGGYTF. CDR3 coding DNA: TGTGCCAGCAGCCAATTAACAGCAGGGGGTGGCGGCTACACCTTC.

DNA for the CDR3: TGTGCCAGCTCCTCAAGCGTCATGAACACTGAAGCTTTCTTT. This codes for CASSSSVMNTEAFF. The V gene is TRBV18, the J gene TRBJ1-1; D remains unclear. The CDR3 spans 14 residues. The V end was cut by 6 bases, the J end by 0 bases, with 11 bases between. Germline V CDR1 and CDR2: KGHSH, LQKENI.

As concerns this clone: Within the sample, other DNA sequences also encode this same CDR3. The chain has TRBV9 and TRBJ2-3, with 9 bases aligning to TRBD2. The CDR3 is 15 residues long. The germline CDR1 and CDR2 sequences are SGDLS and YYNGEE. Unmatched junction bases numbered 2, after V lost 0 bases and J lost 3 bases. The CDR3 DNA sequence: TGTGCCAGCAGCGTAGGGAGCGGGGGGACAGATACGCAGTATTTT. Encoded protein: CASSVGSGGTDTQYF.

The chain links TRBV5-4 to TRBJ1-2; 12 positions agree with TRBD1. The J segment lost 4 bases and the V segment lost 4 bases, leaving 8 bases of the junction unmatched. CDR3 length: 16 residues. CDR1 SGHNT and CDR2 YYREEE come from the germline V gene (reference sequence). As DNA, the CDR3 is TGTGCCAGCAGCCAAGTAGTGGGACAGGGGGCCTATGGCTACACCTTC. It encodes CASSQVVGQGAYGYTF.

This clone was seen a single time. The chain carries TRBV7-8 and TRBJ2-1; D unresolved. The germline CDR1 and CDR2 sequences are SGHVS and FQNEAQ. V was clipped by 0 bases and J by 5 bases, with 17 bases between them. This CDR3 has 17 amino acids. This CDR3 reads CASSLALPGYFHNEQFF. In DNA form, the CDR3 reads TGTGCCAGCAGCTTAGCCCTCCCCGGTTACTTTCACAATGAGCAGTTCTTC.

This CDR3 is CASSQTGGLDNYGYTF. CDR3 in DNA: TGTGCCAGCAGCCAGACAGGGGGATTGGATAACTATGGCTACACCTTC. The chain recombines TRBV3-1 (or the pseudogene TRBV3-2) with TRBJ1-2, with 9 bases identical to TRBD1. The CDR3 runs to 16 residues. Germline lookup yields CDR1 LGHDT and CDR2 YNNKEL (reference sequence). V lost 3 bases to trimming and J lost 1 base; unmatched junction nucleotides: 6.

V gene TRBV29-1 combines with J gene TRBJ2-2; 8 nucleotides match TRBD1. The CDR3 runs to 16 residues. V shed 4 bases and J 8 bases; nucleotides not matched to a gene: 15. Germline V CDR1 and CDR2: SQVTM, ANQGSEA. CDR3 coding DNA: TGCAGCGTTGGGGCGGGGACAGGACCCGGGATGGGGGAGCTGTTTTTT. This gives the protein CSVGAGTGPGMGELFF.

The J gene is TRBJ1-4, the V gene TRBV6-5, with TRBD1 matching 8 bases. J was trimmed by 5 bases and V by 6 bases; bases with no gene match: 5. Germline values: CDR1 MNHEY, CDR2 SVGAGI. This CDR3 comprises 14 residues. The CDR3 DNA reads as TGTGCCAGCAGGCCGGGACAGGCGAATGAAAAACTGTTTTTT. It specifies CASRPGQANEKLFF.

This chain links TRBV9 with TRBJ2-1, with a weak D call TRBD2 (5 bases). Deletions cut 0 bases from V and 3 bases from J, with 10 bases between. This CDR3 region has 15 residues. Germline V gives CDR1 SGDLS, CDR2 YYNGEE. The CDR3 sequence is CASSVEPGDYNEQFF. CDR3 nucleotide sequence: TGTGCCAGCAGCGTAGAACCCGGGGACTACAATGAGCAGTTCTTC.

The chain couples TRBV7-2 to TRBJ1-2; D not resolved. The germline CDR1 and CDR2 sequences are SGHTA and FQGNSA. The CDR3 totals 14 residues. V was cut by 4 bases and J by 1 base, with 10 bases left in between. The CDR3 sequence is CASSSGAINYGYTF. DNA for the CDR3: TGTGCCAGCAGCTCGGGAGCGATTAACTATGGCTACACCTTC.